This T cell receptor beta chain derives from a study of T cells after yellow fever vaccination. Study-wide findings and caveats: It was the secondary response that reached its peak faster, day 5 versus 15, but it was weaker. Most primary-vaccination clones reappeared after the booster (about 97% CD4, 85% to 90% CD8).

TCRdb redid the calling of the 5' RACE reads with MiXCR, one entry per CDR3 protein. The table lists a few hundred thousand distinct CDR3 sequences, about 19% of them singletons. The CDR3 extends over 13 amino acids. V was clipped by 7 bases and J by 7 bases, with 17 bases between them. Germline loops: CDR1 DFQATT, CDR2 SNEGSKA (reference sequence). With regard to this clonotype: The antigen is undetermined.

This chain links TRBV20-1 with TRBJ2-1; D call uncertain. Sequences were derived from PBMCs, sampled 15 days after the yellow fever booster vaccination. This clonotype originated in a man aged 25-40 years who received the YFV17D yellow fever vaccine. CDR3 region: CSGKVAEINEQFF. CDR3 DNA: TGCAGTGGGAAGGTGGCAGAAATTAATGAGCAGTTCTTC.